Each of the 2 T cell receptor beta chains below was sequenced from the same sample in a study of T cell responses to AZD1222 COVID-19 vaccine. Clones were sequenced by immunoSEQ multiplex PCR, and TCRdb holds only the in-frame ones, with some missing. Of under 130,000 clones detected, 80% to 95% appear once; the ten largest clones hold approximately 1.2%. The material sequenced was peripheral blood, taken on day 0 of AZD1222 vaccination. All receptors derive from an adult in good health.

The rearrangement links TRBV28 to TRBJ2-7; 9 bases are a match to TRBD1. V lost 10 bases and J lost 2; bases outside the gene matches: 15. The length of the CDR3 is 16 residues. The germline gives CDR1 MDHEN, CDR2 SYDVKM. CDR3 in DNA: TGTGCCACTTTACAATTGGCGGGACAGGGTGCCTACGAGCAGTACTTC. Its protein is CATLQLAGQGAYEQYF.

The chain combines TRBV29-1 with TRBJ1-3, with a possible D match to TRBD1 (5 bases). This CDR3 has 11 residues. Trimming cost V 4 bases and J 4 bases, with 5 bases left between them. CDR1 and CDR2 from the germline V gene are SQVTM and ANQGSEA. The chain's CDR3 is CSVGGGNTIYF. The CDR3 nucleotides read TGCAGCGTTGGGGGGGGAAACACCATATATTTT.